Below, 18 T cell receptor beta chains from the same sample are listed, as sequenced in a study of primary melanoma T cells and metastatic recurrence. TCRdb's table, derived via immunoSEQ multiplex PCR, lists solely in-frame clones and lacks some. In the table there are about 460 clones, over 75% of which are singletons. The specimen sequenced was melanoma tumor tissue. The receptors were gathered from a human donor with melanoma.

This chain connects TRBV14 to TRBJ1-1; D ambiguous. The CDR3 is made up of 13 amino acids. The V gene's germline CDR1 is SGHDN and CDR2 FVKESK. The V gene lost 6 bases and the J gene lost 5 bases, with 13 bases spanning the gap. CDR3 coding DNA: TGTGCCAGCAGTGAAGGCGGGAGGACTGAAGCTTTCTTT. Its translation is CASSEGGRTEAFF.

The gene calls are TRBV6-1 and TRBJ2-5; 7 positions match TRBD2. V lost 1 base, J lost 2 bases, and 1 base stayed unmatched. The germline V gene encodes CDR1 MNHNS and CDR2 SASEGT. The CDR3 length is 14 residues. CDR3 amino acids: CASSEGGGQETQYF. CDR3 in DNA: TGTGCCAGCAGTGAAGGGGGGGGACAAGAGACCCAGTACTTC.

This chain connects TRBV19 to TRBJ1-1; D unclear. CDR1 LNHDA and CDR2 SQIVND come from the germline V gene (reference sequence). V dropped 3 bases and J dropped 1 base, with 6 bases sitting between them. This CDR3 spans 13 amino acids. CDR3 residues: CASSISTNTEAFF. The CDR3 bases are TGTGCCAGTAGTATCTCCACGAACACTGAAGCTTTCTTT.

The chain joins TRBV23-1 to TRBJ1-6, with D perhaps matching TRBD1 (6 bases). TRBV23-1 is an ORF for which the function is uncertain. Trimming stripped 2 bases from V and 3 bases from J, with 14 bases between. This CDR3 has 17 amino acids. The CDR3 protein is CASSQRGRRVYNSPLHF. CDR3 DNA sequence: TGCGCCAGCAGTCAAAGGGGGAGGAGAGTCTATAATTCACCCCTCCACTTT.

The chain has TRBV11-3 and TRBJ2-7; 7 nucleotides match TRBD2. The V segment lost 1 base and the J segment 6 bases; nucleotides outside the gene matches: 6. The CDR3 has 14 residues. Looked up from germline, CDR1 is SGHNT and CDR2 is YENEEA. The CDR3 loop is CASSLVAREGEQYF. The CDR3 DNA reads TGTGCCAGCAGCTTAGTGGCCAGGGAGGGCGAGCAGTACTTC.

CDR3 in DNA: TGTGCCAGCAGCGGCGGGACAGTACAAAATGAAAAACTGTTTTTT. Its translation is CASSGGTVQNEKLFF. The chain recombines TRBV11-3 with TRBJ1-4; 7 bases fit TRBD1. This CDR3 spans 15 amino acids. V lost 5 bases to trimming and J lost 5 bases; unmatched junction nucleotides: 8. Germline assignment: CDR1 SGHNT and CDR2 YENEEA.

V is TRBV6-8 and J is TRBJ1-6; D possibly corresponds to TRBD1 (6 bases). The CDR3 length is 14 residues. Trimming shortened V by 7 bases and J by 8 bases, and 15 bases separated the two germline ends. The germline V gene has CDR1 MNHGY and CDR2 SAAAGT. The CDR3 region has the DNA TGTGCCAGCAAAGGCTGGGGGGCTGATTCACCCCTCCACTTT. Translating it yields CASKGWGADSPLHF.

In DNA form, the CDR3 reads TGCAGCGTTGACGGCTTGATGGAGGCCTTTAGCACAGATACGCAGTATTTT. It translates to CSVDGLMEAFSTDTQYF. The chain links TRBV29-1 to TRBJ2-3, with D tentatively TRBD2 (5 bases). The CDR3 is 17 residues long. Germline-derived CDR1 and CDR2 are SQVTM and ANQGSEA. V lost 3 bases, J lost 0 bases, and 19 bases lay in between.

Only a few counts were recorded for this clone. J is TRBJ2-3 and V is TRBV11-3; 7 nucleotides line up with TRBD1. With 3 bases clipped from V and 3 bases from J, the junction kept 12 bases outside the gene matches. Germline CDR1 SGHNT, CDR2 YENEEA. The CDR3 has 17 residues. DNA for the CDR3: TGTGCCAGCAGCTTTGGGGCCGGGACAGCAGTTACAGATACGCAGTATTTT. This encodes CASSFGAGTAVTDTQYF.

This CDR3 is CASSSDSGRQETQYF. The CDR3, as DNA: TGTGCCAGCAGCTCAGATTCAGGGAGGCAAGAGACCCAGTACTTC. V and J are TRBV11-3 and TRBJ2-5, with D perhaps matching TRBD2 (6 bases). Germline-derived CDR1 and CDR2 are SGHNT and YENEEA. The V end was cut by 4 bases, the J end by 2 bases, with 14 bases between. CDR3 length: 15 residues. Full variable domain (missing parts from reference TRBV11-3 and TRBJ2-5): EAGVVQSPRYKIIEKKQPVAFWCNPISGHNTLYWYLQNLGQGPELLIRYENEEAVDDSQLPKDRFSAERLKGVDSTLKIQPAELGDSAVYLCASSSDSGRQETQYFGPGTRLLVL.

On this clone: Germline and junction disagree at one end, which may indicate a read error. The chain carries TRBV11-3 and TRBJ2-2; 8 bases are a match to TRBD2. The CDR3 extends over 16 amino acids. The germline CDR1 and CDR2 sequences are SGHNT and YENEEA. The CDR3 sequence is CASSVDPGTSTGELFF. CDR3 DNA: TGTGCTAGCAGCGTCGACCCCGGGACTAGCACCGGGGAGCTGTTTTTT.

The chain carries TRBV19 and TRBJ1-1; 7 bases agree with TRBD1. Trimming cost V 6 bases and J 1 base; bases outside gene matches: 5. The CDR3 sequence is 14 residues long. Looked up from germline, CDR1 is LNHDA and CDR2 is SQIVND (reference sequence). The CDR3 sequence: CASSHRGPNTEAFF. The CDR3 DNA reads TGTGCCAGTAGCCACAGGGGACCGAACACTGAAGCTTTCTTT.

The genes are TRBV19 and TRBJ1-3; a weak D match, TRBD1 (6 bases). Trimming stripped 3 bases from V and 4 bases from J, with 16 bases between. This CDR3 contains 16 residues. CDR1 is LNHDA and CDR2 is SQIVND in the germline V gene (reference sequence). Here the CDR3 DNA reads TGTGCCAGTAGTATCGGGCCTGGCAGGGGCGGAAACACCATATATTTT. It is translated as CASSIGPGRGGNTIYF.

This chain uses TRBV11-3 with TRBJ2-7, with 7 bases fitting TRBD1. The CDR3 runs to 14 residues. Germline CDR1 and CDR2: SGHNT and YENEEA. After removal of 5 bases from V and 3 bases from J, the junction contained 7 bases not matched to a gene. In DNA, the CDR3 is TGTGCCAGCAGCATTAGCAGACAGGGCTACGAGCAGTACTTC. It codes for CASSISRQGYEQYF.

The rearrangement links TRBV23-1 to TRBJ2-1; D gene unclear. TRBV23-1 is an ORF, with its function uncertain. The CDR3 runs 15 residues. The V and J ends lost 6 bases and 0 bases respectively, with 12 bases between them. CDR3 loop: CASSRDVSSYNEQFF. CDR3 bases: TGCGCCAGCAGCCGCGACGTGAGCTCCTACAATGAGCAGTTCTTC.

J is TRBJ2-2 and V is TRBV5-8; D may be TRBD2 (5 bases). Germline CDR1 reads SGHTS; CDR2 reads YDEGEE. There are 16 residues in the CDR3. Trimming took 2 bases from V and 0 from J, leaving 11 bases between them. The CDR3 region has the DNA TGTGCCAGCAGCTTAGAAGCGGTTACGAACACCGGGGAGCTGTTTTTT. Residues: CASSLEAVTNTGELFF.

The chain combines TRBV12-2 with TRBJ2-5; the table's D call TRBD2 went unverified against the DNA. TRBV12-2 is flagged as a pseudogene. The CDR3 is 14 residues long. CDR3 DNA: TGTGCCACCATAAAAGGGAGGTCTGAGGAGACCCAGTACTTC. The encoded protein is CATIKGRSEETQYF.

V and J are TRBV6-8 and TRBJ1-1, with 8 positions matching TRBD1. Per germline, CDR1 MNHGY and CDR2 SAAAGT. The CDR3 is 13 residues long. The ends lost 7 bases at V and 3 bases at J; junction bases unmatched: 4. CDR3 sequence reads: CASNGQGYTEAFF. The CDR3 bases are TGTGCCAGCAACGGACAGGGCTACACTGAAGCTTTCTTT.